Sequencing of this TCR beta chain was carried out in a study of post-analysis software for immune sequencing data. This clonotype has just a few counts. The antigen is not known. TCR beta libraries were prepared from cDNA with unique molecular identifiers. From around 1 to 10 million T cells, 400,000 to 600,000 cDNA molecules were obtained. TCRdb called the PCR reads again in MiXCR, with one record for every CDR3 protein. Found here are hundreds of thousands of distinct CDR3 sequences, approximately 53% of them singletons; the top ten hold approximately 4.2%. Findings and limits, study-wide: Significantly lower normalized Chao1 diversity was seen in multiple sclerosis patients than in controls. TRBV segments more frequent in patients than in controls numbered five and included TRBV5-6, TRBV5-1 and TRBV20-1. Same-batch samples co-clustered strongly by F measure.

CDR1 and CDR2 from the germline V gene are ENHRY and SYGVKD. J was trimmed by 2 bases and V by 10 bases; bases with no gene match: 6. The CDR3 runs 14 residues. This receptor was identified in a girl aged 5-17 years with multiple sclerosis. Sequencing was done on a sample of blood. The chain carries TRBV10-3 and TRBJ2-4, with 9 bases fitting TRBD2. In DNA, the CDR3 is TGTGCCACCGGGACTAGCTTTACCAAAAACATTCAGTACTTC. It is translated as CATGTSFTKNIQYF.